These 12 T cell receptor beta chains were sequenced from one sample in a study of T cell repertoires in cytomegalovirus infection. A single record per CDR3 protein comes from TCRdb applying MiXCR to the reads. This sample carries approximately 150,000 distinct CDR3 sequences, roughly 6.5% of them seen once, and the ten largest clones take roughly 17%. The material sequenced was PBMCs. These receptors came from a human donor in good health (CMV status not recorded). Some clones in this sample may be carry-over from other donors' samples.

For this clonotype: A much more abundant neighbour one base away suggests this may be a read error. The chain couples TRBV18 to TRBJ1-5; TRBD1 might be the D (5 bases). CDR3 size: 13 residues. Germline CDR1 and CDR2: KGHSH and LQKENI. The CDR3 nucleotides are TGTGCCAGCTCACCTGGAGGGGATCAGCCCCGGCATTTT. As protein: CASSPGGDQPRHF.

This clonotype occurred many times. The chain recombines TRBV6-2 or TRBV6-3 with TRBJ2-7; D unclear. This CDR3 spans 17 amino acids. Germline V gene data show CDR1 as MNHEY and CDR2 as SVGEGT. V lost 3 bases and J 3 bases, leaving 21 bases between the germline ends. As DNA, the CDR3 is TGTGCCAGCAGTTATCCTGAGACGGGTATCGGTCACTACGAGCAGTACTTC. This encodes CASSYPETGIGHYEQYF.

This clonotype was observed at least ten times. The V and J genes are TRBV7-2 and TRBJ2-7; D gene unclear. Germline CDR1 and CDR2: SGHTA and FQGNSA. With 6 bases removed from V and 3 bases from J, the gap between germline ends came to 18 bases. CDR3 length equals 15 residues. CDR3 coding DNA: TGTGCCAGCAGTTTCGGTGAAGGTATTAACTACGAGCAGTACTTC. Translation: CASSFGEGINYEQYF. Full variable domain (remainder filled in from reference TRBV7-2 and TRBJ2-7): GAGVSQSPSNKVTEKGKDVELRCDPISGHTALYWYRQSLGQGLEFLIYFQGNSAPDKSGLPSDRFSAERTGGSVSTLTIQRTQQEDSAVYLCASSFGEGINYEQYFGPGTRLTVT.

In its sample, this clonotype was seen a few times. This rearrangement joins TRBV7-9 to TRBJ2-2; no reliable D call. This CDR3 has 13 residues. V was trimmed by 5 bases and J by 6 bases, leaving 10 bases between them. CDR1 and CDR2 from the germline V gene are SEHNR and FQNEAQ (reference sequence). The CDR3 DNA is TGTGCCAGCAGCCAAAAGGGATCCGGGGAGCTGTTTTTT. This encodes CASSQKGSGELFF.

This clonotype was observed many times. The gene calls are TRBV12-3 or TRBV12-4 and TRBJ2-5, with TRBD2 identical over 11 bases. J lost 3 bases, V lost 6 bases, and 3 bases had no gene match. CDR3 length: 14 residues. The CDR3 sequence is CASRLSGGEETQYF. In nucleotides, the CDR3 is TGTGCCAGCAGGCTTAGCGGGGGGGAAGAGACCCAGTACTTC.

In this sample, this clonotype turned up many times. The rearrangement links TRBV25-1 to TRBJ1-1, with a tentative D call TRBD1 (6 bases). V was cut by 5 bases and J by 7 bases, with 20 bases left in between. Germline assignment: CDR1 MGHDK and CDR2 SYGVNS. The CDR3 covers 15 residues. The CDR3 DNA is TGTGCCAGCAGTACCCGGGAAAGACAGGAGGGTGAAGCTTTCTTT. The encoded protein is CASSTRERQEGEAFF.

This clonotype was observed at least ten times. V and J are TRBV12-3 or TRBV12-4 and TRBJ1-1; a possible D gene is TRBD1 (5 bases). CDR3 length equals 13 residues. V lost 5 bases to trimming and J lost 10 bases, with 17 bases between them. DNA of the CDR3: TGTGCCAGCAGTCCCCCGGGCAGGGCGGCAGCTTTCTTT. It specifies CASSPPGRAAAFF.

This clonotype appeared a few times. The rearrangement links TRBV3-1 to TRBJ2-5; 12 bases map to TRBD2. Germline V gene sequence: CDR1 LGHDT, CDR2 YNNKEL (reference sequence). This CDR3 is built from 17 residues. V shed 4 bases and J 7 bases; nucleotides not matched to a gene: 13. CDR3 nucleotides: TGTGCCAGCAGCCCTCTAGCGGGGGGGACGCTGAACGGGACCCAGTACTTC. The encoded protein is CASSPLAGGTLNGTQYF.

This clonotype appeared a few times. The genes are TRBV18 and TRBJ2-7; 7 bases line up with TRBD1. CDR1 is KGHSH and CDR2 is LQKENI in the germline V gene. The CDR3 has 19 amino acids. V shed 0 bases and J 1 base; nucleotides not matched to a gene: 15. As DNA, the CDR3 is TGTGCCAGCTCACCACCGAGGACGGGAACAGGGGAGAATTCCTACGAGCAGTACTTC. Its translation: CASSPPRTGTGENSYEQYF.

Worth noting for this clonotype: A much more abundant neighbour one base away suggests this may be a read error. The rearrangement joins TRBV25-1 to TRBJ2-5; possible D gene TRBD2, 6 bases. CDR3 length equals 13 residues. Germline V CDR1 and CDR2: MGHDK, SYGVNS. CDR3 sequence: CSSSDYGRETQYF. Here the CDR3 DNA reads TGTTCCAGCAGTGATTATGGGAGGGAGACCCAGTACTTC. The full variable domain, with the rest looked up from reference TRBV25-1 and TRBJ2-5, is EADIYQTPRYLVIGTGKKITLECSQTMGHDKMYWYQQDPGMELHLIHYSYGVNSTEKGDLSSESTVSRIRTEHFPLTLESARPSHTSQYLCSSSDYGRETQYFGPGTRLLVL.

This clonotype was seen more than once but under ten times. The genes are TRBV14 and TRBJ2-2; D is possibly TRBD2 (6 bases). Germline V gene sequence: CDR1 SGHDN, CDR2 FVKESK. V dropped 4 bases and J dropped 5 bases, with 11 bases sitting between them. This CDR3 spans 14 amino acids. The CDR3 DNA reads TGTGCCAGCAGCCGCCTTCGGGAGACCGGGGAGCTGTTTTTT. This gives the protein CASSRLRETGELFF.

This clonotype has only a few counts. This sequence joins TRBV18 and TRBJ2-5; D is possibly TRBD1 or TRBD2 (5 bases each). Looked up from germline, CDR1 is KGHSH and CDR2 is LQKENI. The CDR3 sequence is 14 residues long. V was shortened by 3 bases and J by 5 bases, with 13 bases between the two germline ends. CDR3 loop: CASSPRDLLETQYF. The CDR3 DNA sequence: TGTGCCAGCTCACCTAGGGACCTGCTGGAGACCCAGTACTTC.